This T cell receptor (beta chain) was sequenced during a study of identical twins. Germline lookup yields CDR1 DFQATT and CDR2 SNEGSKA (reference sequence). The CDR3 covers 13 residues. V was clipped by 5 bases and J by 5 bases, with 13 bases between them. After template switching added a universal primer site, the resulting cDNA carried unique molecular identifiers. MiXCR, run by TCRdb on the 5' RACE reads, gives a single entry per CDR3 protein. This table holds 1,800,000 or so distinct CDR3 sequences, around a third found once. This clonotype showed up just a few times. The clonotype was recovered from a newborn girl in good health. The gene calls are TRBV20-1 and TRBJ2-1, with unresolved D. The sample was cord blood. CDR3 protein: CSASTTGNNEQFF. CDR3 DNA sequence: TGCAGTGCTTCGACAACTGGGAACAATGAGCAGTTCTTC.